The text below deals with one TCR beta chain. The sample holds many counts of this clonotype. Its binding antigen is unknown. No clone much larger than this one lies a single base away; base qualities are absent. The library was produced with 5' RACE. Data came from an Illumina HiSeq 2000. A universal primer binding site was introduced by template switching, and a unique molecular identifier was present in the final cDNA, enabling accurate counting of TCR cDNA molecules. Specific primers in the conserved constant-segment region were used to synthesize first-strand cDNA for TCR alpha and beta chains. To control for contamination, every cDNA library was double barcoded, receiving both a SMART-Mk sample barcode and Illumina barcodes. TruSeq adapter sequences and Illumina sample barcodes were added in two successive PCR steps. Sequencing of the TCR alpha and beta cDNA libraries was done on the Illumina HiSeq platform using custom primers. The authors' pipeline ran thus. MiGEC processed the raw reads to extract unique molecular identifiers, while MiXCR was used to determine the CDR3 positions. For each individual, recombination models were inferred using an EM algorithm with the repgenHMM and IGoR tools. The tcR package in R was used for shared clonotype analysis, with sharing normalized by the product of cloneset sizes. Out-of-frame nonproductive sequences were analyzed to study raw recombination free of thymic and clonal selection effects. TCRdb trimmed the raw reads at Q25, called clones with MiXCR and kept productive beta chains. Rows are combined by CDR3 protein, so each entry shows the most common genes and DNA. These V and J calls derive from TCRdb rather than the authors' analysis. Counted in this sample were 690,000 or so distinct CDR3 sequences; more than 6.5% of them appeared once. The ten largest clonotypes hold around 0.95% of the sample.

These data originate in a study of identical twins (dated by TCRdb to between 2015 and 2016). In the study overall: To test whether fetal clonotypes persist, this study deep-sequenced TCR alpha and beta repertoires from monozygotic twins, from unrelated adults of various ages, and from cord blood. Replicate twin experiments were performed at different times using different library preparation protocols to rule out contamination. The research as a whole found: Invariant T cells such as MAIT and iNKT could partly confound zero-insertion analyses, although diverse VJ usage argued against such confounding for most clonotypes. Fewer insertions were carried by abundant cord blood beta clonotypes, a similar but weaker trend appeared in young adult naive repertoires, and no such trend appeared in memory repertoires. Recombination models systematically underestimated out-of-frame TCR alpha sharing in monozygotic twins but agreed with sharing between unrelated individuals. Conclusions relied on cross-sectional statistical analysis, since the same donors could not be followed over many years. Compared with coincidental sharing between unrelated individuals, an excess of low generation-probability sequences was observed among out-of-frame TCR alpha sequences shared between twins. A weaker excess of twin sharing was found in beta out-of-frame sequences because the signal-to-noise ratio was lowered by fewer shared sequences.

For CDR1 and CDR2, the germline V gene (reference sequence) lists LGHDT and YNNKEL. A distance of 9 bases separates the germline ends of V and J, which lose 3 bases and 6 bases respectively. The CDR3 covers 13 residues, taking in both the cysteine and the phenylalanine. Just CDR3 DNA is preserved here, 39 bases in frame from base 1. Every donor in the study was a healthy Caucasian. The twin cohort comprised three pairs of female monozygotic twins, all aged roughly 18 to 30 years. The RNA used for TCR libraries was isolated from peripheral blood mononuclear cells. These data also featured in a second study, about yellow fever vaccine responses in identical twins. As that second study puts it: The authors reported that the T cell response to vaccination in identical twins appeared partly convergent and partly personalized. In identical twins, the study followed T cell clones that responded to the vaccine with precision.

The sequence derives from a woman younger than 30 in good health. The chain links TRBV3-1 with TRBJ1-5, and TRBD1 may be the D gene, going by 5 matching bases. What was sequenced was PBMCs. Here is the DNA: TGTGCCAGCAGCCAGCAGGGTGTTCAGCCCCAGCATTTT. It encodes CASSQQGVQPQHF.